This section outlines one TCR beta chain sequence together with its context. Antigen unknown. The data derive from a study of beta chain features in type 1 diabetes. Study-level results: Patients with type 1 diabetes showed fewer VDJ junction insertions and more deletions. Sequencing of cDNA might inflate the share of cells that strongly express TCR. It was among patients, rather than healthy donors, that naive, central memory and Treg TCRB repertoires appeared more similar. TCRB CDR3s from Type 1 diabetes patients were moderately but significantly shorter in all four CD4+ subsets.

The CDR3 is 12 residues long. The V and J ends lost 7 bases and 4 bases respectively, with 11 bases between them. Germline-derived CDR1 and CDR2 are MDHEN and SYDVKM. The authors reverse transcribed all of the isolated RNA, so sequencing captured expressed TCRB transcripts. About 3.6 million reads was the average for naive, central memory and regulatory T cell samples. Here immunoSEQ multiplex PCR was the method, and the copy in TCRdb shows in-frame clones only, minus some. The table records approximately 150,000 clones, 9% of them present only once. This TCR came from a young man with type 1 diabetes. The chain uses TRBV28 and TRBJ2-7, with a tentative D call TRBD1 (5 bases). Sequences were obtained from central memory CD4+ T cells from blood. The CDR3 loop is CASNQGIYEQYF. The CDR3 DNA sequence: TGTGCCAGCAATCAGGGAATTTACGAGCAGTACTTC.